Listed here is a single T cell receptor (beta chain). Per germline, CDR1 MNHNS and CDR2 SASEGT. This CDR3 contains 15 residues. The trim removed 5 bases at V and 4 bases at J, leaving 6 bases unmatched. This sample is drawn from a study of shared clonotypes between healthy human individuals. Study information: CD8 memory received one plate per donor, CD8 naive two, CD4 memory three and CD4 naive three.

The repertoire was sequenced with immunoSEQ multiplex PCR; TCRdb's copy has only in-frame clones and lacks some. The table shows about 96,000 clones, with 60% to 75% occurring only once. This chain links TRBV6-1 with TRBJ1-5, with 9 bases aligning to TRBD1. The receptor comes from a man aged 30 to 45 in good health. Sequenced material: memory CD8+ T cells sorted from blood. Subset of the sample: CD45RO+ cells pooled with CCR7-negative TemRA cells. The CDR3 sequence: CASSWTGAQNQPQHF. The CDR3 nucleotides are TGTGCCAGCAGTTGGACAGGGGCGCAGAATCAGCCCCAGCATTTT.